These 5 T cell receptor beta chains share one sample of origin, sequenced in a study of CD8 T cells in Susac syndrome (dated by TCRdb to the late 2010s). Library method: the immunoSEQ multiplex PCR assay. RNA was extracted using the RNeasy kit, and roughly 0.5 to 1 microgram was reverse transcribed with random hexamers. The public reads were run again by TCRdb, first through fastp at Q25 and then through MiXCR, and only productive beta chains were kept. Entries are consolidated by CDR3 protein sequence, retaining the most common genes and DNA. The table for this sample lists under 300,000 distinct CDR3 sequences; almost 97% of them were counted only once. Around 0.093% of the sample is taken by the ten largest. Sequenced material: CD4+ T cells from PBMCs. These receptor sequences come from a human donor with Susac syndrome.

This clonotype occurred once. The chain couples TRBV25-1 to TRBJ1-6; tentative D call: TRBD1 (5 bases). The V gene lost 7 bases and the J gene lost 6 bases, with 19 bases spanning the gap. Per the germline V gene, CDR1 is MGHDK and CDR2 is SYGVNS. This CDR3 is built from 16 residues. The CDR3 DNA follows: TGTGCCAGCACCCAAGGGAGGGGCTACGTTAATTCACCCCTCCACTTT. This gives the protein CASTQGRGYVNSPLHF.

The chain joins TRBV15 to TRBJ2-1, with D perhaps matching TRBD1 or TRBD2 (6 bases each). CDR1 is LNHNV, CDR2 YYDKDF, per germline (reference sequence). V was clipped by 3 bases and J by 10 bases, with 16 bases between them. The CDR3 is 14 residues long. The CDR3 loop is CATSRSRGVSEQFF. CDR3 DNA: TGTGCCACCAGCAGGTCTAGGGGGGTTAGCGAGCAGTTCTTC.

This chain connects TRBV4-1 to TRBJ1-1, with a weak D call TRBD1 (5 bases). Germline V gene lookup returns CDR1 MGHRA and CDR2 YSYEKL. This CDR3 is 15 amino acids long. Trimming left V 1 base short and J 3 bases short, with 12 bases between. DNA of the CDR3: TGCGCCAGCAGCCAAGTTGGACAATCCTACACTGAAGCTTTCTTT. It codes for CASSQVGQSYTEAFF.

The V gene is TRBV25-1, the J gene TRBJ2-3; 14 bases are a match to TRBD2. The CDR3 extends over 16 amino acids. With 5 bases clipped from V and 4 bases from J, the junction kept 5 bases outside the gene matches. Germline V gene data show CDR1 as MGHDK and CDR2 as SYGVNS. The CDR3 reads CASSPRTSGRSDTQYF. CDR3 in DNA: TGTGCCAGCAGTCCCAGGACTAGCGGGAGGTCAGATACGCAGTATTTT.

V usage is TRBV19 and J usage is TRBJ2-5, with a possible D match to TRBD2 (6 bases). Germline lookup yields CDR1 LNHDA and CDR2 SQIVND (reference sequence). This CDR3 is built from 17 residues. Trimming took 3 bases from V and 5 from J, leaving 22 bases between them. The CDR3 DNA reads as TGTGCCAGTAGTATCGGCGCCAAGCGGGCATATAGGGAGACCCAGTACTTC. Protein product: CASSIGAKRAYRETQYF.